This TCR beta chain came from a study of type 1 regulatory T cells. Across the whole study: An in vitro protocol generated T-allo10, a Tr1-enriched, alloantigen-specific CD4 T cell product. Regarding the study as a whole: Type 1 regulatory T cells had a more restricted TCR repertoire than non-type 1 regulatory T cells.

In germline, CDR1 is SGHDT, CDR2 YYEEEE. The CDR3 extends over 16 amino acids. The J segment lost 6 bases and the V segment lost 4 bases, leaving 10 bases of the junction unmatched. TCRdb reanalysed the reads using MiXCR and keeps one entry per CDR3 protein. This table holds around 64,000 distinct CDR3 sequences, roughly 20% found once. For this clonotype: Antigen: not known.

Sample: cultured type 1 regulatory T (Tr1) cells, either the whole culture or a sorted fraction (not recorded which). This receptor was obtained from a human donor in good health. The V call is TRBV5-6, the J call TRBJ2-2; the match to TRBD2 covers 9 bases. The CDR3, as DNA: TGTGCCAGCAGCGCGCGGTTAGCGGGAGCTCCCGGGGAGCTGTTTTTT. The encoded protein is CASSARLAGAPGELFF.